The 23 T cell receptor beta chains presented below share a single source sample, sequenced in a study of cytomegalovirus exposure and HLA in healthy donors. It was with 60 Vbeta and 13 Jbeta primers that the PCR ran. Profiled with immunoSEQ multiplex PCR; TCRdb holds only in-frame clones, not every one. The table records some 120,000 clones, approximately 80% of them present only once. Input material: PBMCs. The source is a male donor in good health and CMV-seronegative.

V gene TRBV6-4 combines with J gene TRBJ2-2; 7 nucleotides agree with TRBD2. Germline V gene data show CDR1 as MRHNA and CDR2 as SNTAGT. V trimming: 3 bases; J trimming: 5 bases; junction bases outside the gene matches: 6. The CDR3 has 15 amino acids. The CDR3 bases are TGTGCCAGCAGTGAATCTAGCGGACCAACCGGGGAGCTGTTTTTT. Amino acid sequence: CASSESSGPTGELFF.

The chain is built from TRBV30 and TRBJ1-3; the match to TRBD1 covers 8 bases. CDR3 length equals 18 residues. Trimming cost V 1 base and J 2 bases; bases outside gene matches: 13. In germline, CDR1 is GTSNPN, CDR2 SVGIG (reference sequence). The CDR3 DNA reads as TGTGCCTGGAGTGAGAGCCTCGACAGGGGTAATCCTGGAAACACCATATATTTT. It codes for CAWSESLDRGNPGNTIYF. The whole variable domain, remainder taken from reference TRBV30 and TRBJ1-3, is SQTIHQWPATLVQPVGSPLSLECTVEGTSNPNLYWYRQAAGRGLQLLFYSVGIGQISSEVPQNLSASRPQDRQFILSSKKLLLSDSGFYLCAWSESLDRGNPGNTIYFGEGSWLTVV.

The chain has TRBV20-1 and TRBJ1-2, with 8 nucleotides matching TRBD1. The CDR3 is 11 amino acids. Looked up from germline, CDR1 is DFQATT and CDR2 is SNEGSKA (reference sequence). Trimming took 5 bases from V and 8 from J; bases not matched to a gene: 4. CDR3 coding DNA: TGCAGTGCTTCCTACAGGGGGGGCTACACCTTC. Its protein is CSASYRGGYTF.

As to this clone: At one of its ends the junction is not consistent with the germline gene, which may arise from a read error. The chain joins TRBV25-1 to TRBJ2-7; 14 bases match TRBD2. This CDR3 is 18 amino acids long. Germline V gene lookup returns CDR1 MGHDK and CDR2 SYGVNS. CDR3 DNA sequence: TGTGCCAGCAGTGATTCCCCCGGGACTAGCGGGAGCTCCCACGAGCAGTACTTC. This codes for CASSDSPGTSGSSHEQYF.

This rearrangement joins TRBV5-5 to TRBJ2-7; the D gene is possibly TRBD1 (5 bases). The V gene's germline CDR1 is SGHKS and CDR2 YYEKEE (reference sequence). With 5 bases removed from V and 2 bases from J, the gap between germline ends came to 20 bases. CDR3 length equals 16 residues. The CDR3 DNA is TGTGCCAGCAGACAACCAACAGGTACCAACGCCTACGAGCAGTACTTC. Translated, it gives CASRQPTGTNAYEQYF.

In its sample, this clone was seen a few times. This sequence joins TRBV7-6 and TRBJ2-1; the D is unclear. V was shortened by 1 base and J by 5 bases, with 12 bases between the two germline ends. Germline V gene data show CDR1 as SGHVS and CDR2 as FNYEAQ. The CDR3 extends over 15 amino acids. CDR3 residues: CASSLGPSNHNEQFF. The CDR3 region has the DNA TGTGCCAGCAGCTTAGGGCCCAGTAACCACAATGAGCAGTTCTTC.

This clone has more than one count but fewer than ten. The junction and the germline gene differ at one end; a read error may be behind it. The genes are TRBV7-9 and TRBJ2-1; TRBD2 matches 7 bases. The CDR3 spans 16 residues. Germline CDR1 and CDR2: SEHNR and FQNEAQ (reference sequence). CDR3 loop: CSSSLAAGTTSNEQFF. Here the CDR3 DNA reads TGTTCCAGCAGCTTAGCGGCTGGGACTACGAGCAATGAGCAGTTCTTC.

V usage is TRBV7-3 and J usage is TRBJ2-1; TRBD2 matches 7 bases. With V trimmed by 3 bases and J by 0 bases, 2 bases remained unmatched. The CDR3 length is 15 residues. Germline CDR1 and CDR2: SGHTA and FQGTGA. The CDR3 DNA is TGTGCCAGCAGCTTCGGCGGGAGCTCCTACAATGAGCAGTTCTTC. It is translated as CASSFGGSSYNEQFF.

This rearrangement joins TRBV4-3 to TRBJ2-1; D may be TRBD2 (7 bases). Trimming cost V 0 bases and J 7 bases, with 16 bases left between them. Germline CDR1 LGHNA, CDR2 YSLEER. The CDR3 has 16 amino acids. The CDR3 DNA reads TGCGCCAGCAGCCAAGATGAGGGGGGGGGCGGAAATGAGCAGTTCTTC. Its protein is CASSQDEGGGGNEQFF.

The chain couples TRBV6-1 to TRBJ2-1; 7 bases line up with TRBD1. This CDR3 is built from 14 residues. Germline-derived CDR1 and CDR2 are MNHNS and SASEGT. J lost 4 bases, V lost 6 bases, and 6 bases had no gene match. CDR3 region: CASSWGTAYNEQFF. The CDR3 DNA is TGTGCCAGCAGCTGGGGGACAGCGTACAATGAGCAGTTCTTC.

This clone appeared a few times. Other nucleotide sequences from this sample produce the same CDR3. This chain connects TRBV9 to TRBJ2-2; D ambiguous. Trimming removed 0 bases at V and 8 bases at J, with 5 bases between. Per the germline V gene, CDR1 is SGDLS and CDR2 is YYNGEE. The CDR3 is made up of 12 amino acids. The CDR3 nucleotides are TGTGCCAGCAGCGTAGTAACTGGGGAGCTGTTTTTT. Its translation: CASSVVTGELFF.

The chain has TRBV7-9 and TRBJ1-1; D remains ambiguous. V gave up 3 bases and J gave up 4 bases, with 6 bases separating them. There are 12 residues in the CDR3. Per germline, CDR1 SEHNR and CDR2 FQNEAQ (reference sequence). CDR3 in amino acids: CASSFESTEAFF. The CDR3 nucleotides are TGTGCCAGCAGCTTTGAGAGCACTGAAGCTTTCTTT.

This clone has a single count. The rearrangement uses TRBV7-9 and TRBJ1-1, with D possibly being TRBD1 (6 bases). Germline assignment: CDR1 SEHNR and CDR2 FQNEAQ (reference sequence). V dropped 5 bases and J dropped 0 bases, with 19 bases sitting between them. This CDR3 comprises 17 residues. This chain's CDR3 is CASSPRGGALVNTEAFF. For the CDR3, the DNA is TGTGCCAGCAGCCCCCGGGGGGGGGCCTTAGTGAACACTGAAGCTTTCTTT.

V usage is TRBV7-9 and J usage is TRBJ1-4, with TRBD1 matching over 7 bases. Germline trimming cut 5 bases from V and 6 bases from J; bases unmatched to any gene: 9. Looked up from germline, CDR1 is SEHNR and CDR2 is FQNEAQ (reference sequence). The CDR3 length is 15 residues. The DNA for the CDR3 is TGTGCCAGCAGCCGATCAGGGGGAGGAGATGAAAAACTGTTTTTT. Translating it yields CASSRSGGGDEKLFF. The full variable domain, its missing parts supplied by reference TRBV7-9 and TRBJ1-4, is DTGVSQNPRHKITKRGQNVTFRCDPISEHNRLYWYRQTLGQGPEFLTYFQNEAQLEKSRLLSDRFSAERPKGSFSTLEIQRTEQGDSAMYLCASSRSGGGDEKLFFGSGTQLSVL.

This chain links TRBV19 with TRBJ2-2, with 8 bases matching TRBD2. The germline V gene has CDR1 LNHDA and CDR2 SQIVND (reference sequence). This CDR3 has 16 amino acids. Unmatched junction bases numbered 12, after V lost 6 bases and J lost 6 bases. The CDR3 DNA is TGTGCCAGTAGCCTATCCGGGACTAGAATAGCCGGGGAGCTGTTTTTT. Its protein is CASSLSGTRIAGELFF.

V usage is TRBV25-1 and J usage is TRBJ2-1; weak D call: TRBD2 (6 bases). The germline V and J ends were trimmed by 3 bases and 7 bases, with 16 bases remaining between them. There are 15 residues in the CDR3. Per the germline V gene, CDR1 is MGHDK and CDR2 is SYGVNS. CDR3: CASSDLAGSVNEQFF. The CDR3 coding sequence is TGTGCCAGCAGTGACTTGGCGGGATCGGTTAATGAGCAGTTCTTC.

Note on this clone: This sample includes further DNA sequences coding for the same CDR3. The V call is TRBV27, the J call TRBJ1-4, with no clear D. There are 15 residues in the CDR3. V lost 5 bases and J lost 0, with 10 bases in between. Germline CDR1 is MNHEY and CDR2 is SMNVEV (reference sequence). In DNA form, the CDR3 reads TGTGCCAGCAGTCCCCGAAGAGCAACTAATGAAAAACTGTTTTTT. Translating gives CASSPRRATNEKLFF.

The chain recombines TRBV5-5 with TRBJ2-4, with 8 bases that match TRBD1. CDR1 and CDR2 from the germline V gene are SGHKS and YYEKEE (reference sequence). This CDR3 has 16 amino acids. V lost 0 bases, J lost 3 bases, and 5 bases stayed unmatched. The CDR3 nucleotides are TGTGCCAGCAGCTTGGCCTTCGGACAGGGCAAAAACATTCAGTACTTC. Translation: CASSLAFGQGKNIQYF.

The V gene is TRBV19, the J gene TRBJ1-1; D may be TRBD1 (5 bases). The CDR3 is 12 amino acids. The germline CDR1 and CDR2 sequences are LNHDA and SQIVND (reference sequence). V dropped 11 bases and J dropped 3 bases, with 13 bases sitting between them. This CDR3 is CAAGPWDTEAFF. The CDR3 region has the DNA TGTGCCGCGGGACCCTGGGACACTGAAGCTTTCTTT.

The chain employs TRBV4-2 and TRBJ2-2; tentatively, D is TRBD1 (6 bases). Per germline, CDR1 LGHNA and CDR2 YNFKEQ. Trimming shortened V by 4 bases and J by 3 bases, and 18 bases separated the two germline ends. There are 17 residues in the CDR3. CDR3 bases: TGTGCCAGCAGCCTAATGGACCGTCCAGGGGACACCGGGGAGCTGTTTTTT. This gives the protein CASSLMDRPGDTGELFF.

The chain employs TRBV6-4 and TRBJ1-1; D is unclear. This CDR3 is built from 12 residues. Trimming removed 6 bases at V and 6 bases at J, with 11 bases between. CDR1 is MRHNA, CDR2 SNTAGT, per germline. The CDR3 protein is CASRLTGAEAFF. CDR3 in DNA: TGTGCCAGCAGACTTACCGGGGCTGAAGCTTTCTTT.

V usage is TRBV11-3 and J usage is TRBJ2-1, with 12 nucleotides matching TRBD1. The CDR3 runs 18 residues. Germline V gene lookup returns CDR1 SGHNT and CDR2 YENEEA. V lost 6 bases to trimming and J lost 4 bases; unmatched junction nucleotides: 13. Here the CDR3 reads CASSYGTGGGGSYNEQFF. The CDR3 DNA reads TGTGCCAGCAGTTACGGGACAGGGGGCGGGGGAAGTTACAATGAGCAGTTCTTC.

In DNA, the CDR3 is TGCGCCAGCAGCCAACCAGGTGAAGCCTTGAACACTGAAGCTTTCTTT. Its protein is CASSQPGEALNTEAFF. This chain uses TRBV4-1 with TRBJ1-1, with D unclear. The germline gives CDR1 MGHRA, CDR2 YSYEKL. Trimming took off 2 bases at V and 0 bases at J, with 13 bases between the two ends. The CDR3 is 16 residues long.